Following are 3 T cell receptor beta chains from one sample sequenced in a study of T-cell memory formation after mild COVID-19. TCRdb processed the 5' RACE reads anew with MiXCR; each CDR3 protein has one entry. The table includes about 190,000 distinct CDR3 sequences, approximately 20% detected once. The sequencing input was PBMCs or a T cell subset sorted from them (not recorded which). The source of these receptors is an adult woman who had mild COVID-19 (a few samples of this study predate the infection). Cell type and time point are not known.

This clonotype came up a few times. This chain uses TRBV20-1 with TRBJ2-7; 8 bases fit TRBD1. V lost 7 bases and J lost 3; bases outside the gene matches: 11. The CDR3 totals 14 residues. CDR1 is DFQATT and CDR2 is SNEGSKA in the germline V gene (reference sequence). CDR3 region: CSGVFPGQDYEQYF. Written as DNA, the CDR3 is TGCAGTGGTGTATTCCCGGGACAGGACTACGAGCAGTACTTC.

This clonotype was counted only a few times. V gene TRBV9 combines with J gene TRBJ2-1, with D perhaps matching TRBD1 or TRBD2 (5 bases each). V dropped 0 bases and J dropped 2 bases, with 9 bases sitting between them. Germline assignment: CDR1 SGDLS and CDR2 YYNGEE. The CDR3 runs 15 residues. The CDR3 here is CASSVVGTPYNEQFF. As DNA, the CDR3 is TGTGCCAGCAGCGTAGTAGGGACCCCCTACAATGAGCAGTTCTTC.

The chain carries TRBV29-1 and TRBJ1-1; no clear D gene. This CDR3 region has 11 residues. Deletions cut 7 bases from V and 1 base from J, with 7 bases between. Germline V gene sequence: CDR1 SQVTM, CDR2 ANQGSEA. CDR3 loop: CSGAGNTEAFF. CDR3 coding DNA: TGCAGCGGGGCGGGGAACACTGAAGCTTTCTTT.